This T cell receptor (beta chain) was captured in a study of post-analysis software for immune sequencing data (dated by TCRdb to the mid-2010s). Looking at the study overall: Recorded disease courses included relapsing-remitting, secondary progressive and progressive-relapsing multiple sclerosis, with some patients lacking subtype annotation. The patient repertoires were compared against 11 previously published healthy control repertoires obtained from donors aged roughly 6 to 28 years. A subset of samples was prepared in parallel using single-end sample barcoding, then pooled and co-amplified after Illumina adapter ligation.

The investigation overall reported the following: The control group was slightly older than the multiple sclerosis patient group. Patients showed significantly higher frequencies than controls for roughly five TRBV segments, among them TRBV5-6, TRBV5-1 and TRBV20-1. Compared with controls, multiple sclerosis patients had significantly lower normalized Chao1 diversity, a finding suggesting substantial peripheral T-cell clonal expansion. Direct clustering with F measure revealed strong co-clustering of samples prepared in the same batch, which led to a batch-effect correction.

Libraries were built with PCR. TCRdb names Illumina HiSeq 2500 as the instrument used. Unique molecular identifiers were incorporated into TCR beta cDNA libraries to reduce PCR and sequencing biases. Roughly 0.5 million cDNA molecules were obtained per 1 to 10 million input T cells, so each molecule approximated one T cell. Patient libraries were prepared and sequenced with the same protocol used for the earlier healthy control dataset. Samples belonging to the same batch were prepared together, multiplexed and sequenced on a shared HiSeq lane. Concerning the study's data processing: MIGEC handled the raw barcoded reads, throwing out single-read molecular identifier groups before consensus assembly and CDR3 extraction. VDJtools was used for post-analysis of the clonotype tables, and diversity was normalized by down-sampling every dataset to the size of the smallest sample. In repertoire overlap clustering, CDR3 amino acid sequences, but not nucleotide sequences, were matched to correct batch-related cross-sample contamination. TCRdb trimmed public reads at Q25 via fastp, called clones via MiXCR and kept in-frame beta chains. CDR3 protein sequences are deduplicated, and each keeps its most common genes and DNA. TCRdb, not the original authors, processed these V and J calls. This sample gives 650,000 to 850,000 distinct CDR3 sequences in total; approximately 57% of them show up just once. The leading ten clones occupy approximately 4.5% of the sample.

Per the germline V gene, SGHVS is the CDR1 and FQNEAQ is the CDR2. The CDR3 has 14 amino acids, counting the end cysteine and phenylalanine. Just the 42-base CDR3 DNA is kept, in frame starting at base 1. Trimming costs V 2 bases and J 3 bases, and their ends lie 10 bases apart. As for this clonotype: Its antigen remains unidentified. One base away there is no much larger clone; base qualities are not given.

To demonstrate the VDJtools post-analysis software, the study profiled TCR beta repertoires from the peripheral blood of about a dozen young patients with multiple sclerosis. The patients with multiple sclerosis were children and adolescents between about 6 and 15 years of age. The source material was blood. The source is a girl under 18 with multiple sclerosis. This sequence uses TRBV7-8 and TRBJ1-1; the D gene identity is not certain. The CDR3 corresponds to CASSLTDGDTEAFF. The nucleotides are TGTGCCAGCAGCTTAACGGATGGGGACACTGAAGCTTTCTTT.